Sequencing of this T cell receptor beta chain was carried out in a study of control samples from healthy donors and cancer patients. The V and J ends lost 1 base and 3 bases, in that order; junction bases with no gene match: 1. The CDR3 sequence is 15 residues long. CDR1 MNHEY and CDR2 SVGAGI come from the germline V gene. TCRdb's table, derived via immunoSEQ multiplex PCR, lists solely in-frame clones and lacks some. The sample lists about 97,000 clones, about 91% occurring once. Sequenced input: blood. J is TRBJ2-2 and V is TRBV6-5, with 8 bases fitting TRBD1. The TCR sequence derives from a young woman in good health. The chain's CDR3 is CASSYWTGYTGELFF. The CDR3 nucleotides are TGTGCCAGCAGTTACTGGACAGGGTACACCGGGGAGCTGTTTTTT.